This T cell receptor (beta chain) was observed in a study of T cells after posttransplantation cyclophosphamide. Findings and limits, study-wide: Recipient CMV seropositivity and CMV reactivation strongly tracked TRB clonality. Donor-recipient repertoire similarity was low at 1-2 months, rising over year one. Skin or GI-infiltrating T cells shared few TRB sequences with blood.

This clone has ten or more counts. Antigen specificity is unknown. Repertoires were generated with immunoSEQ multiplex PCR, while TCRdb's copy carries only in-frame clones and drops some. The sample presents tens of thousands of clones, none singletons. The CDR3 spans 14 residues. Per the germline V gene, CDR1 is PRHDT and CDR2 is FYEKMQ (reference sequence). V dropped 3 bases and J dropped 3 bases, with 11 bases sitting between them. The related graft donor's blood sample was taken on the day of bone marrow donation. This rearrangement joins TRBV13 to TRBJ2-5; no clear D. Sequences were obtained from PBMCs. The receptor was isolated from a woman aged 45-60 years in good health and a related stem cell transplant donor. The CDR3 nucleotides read TGTGCCAGCAGCTTTCGCACAGAAGAAGAGACCCAGTACTTC. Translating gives CASSFRTEEETQYF.